This T cell receptor (beta chain) was sequenced during a study of shared clonotypes between healthy human individuals. The germline V gene encodes CDR1 ENHRY and CDR2 SYGVKD. This CDR3 has 16 amino acids. Trimming took 2 bases from V and 2 from J; bases not matched to a gene: 5. The table came from immunoSEQ multiplex PCR; TCRdb's copy has only in-frame clones and leaves some out. The sample records about 1,500,000 clones, roughly 97% being singletons. The receptor was derived from a man aged 25-45 years in good health. Sequenced input: naive CD4+ T cells sorted from blood. The subset is: CD45RA+ positively selected. The rearrangement joins TRBV10-3 to TRBJ2-2; 7 bases are a match to TRBD2. The CDR3, as DNA: TGTGCCATCAGTGAGCGGAGCGGGGAAAACACCGGGGAGCTGTTTTTT. It codes for CAISERSGENTGELFF.